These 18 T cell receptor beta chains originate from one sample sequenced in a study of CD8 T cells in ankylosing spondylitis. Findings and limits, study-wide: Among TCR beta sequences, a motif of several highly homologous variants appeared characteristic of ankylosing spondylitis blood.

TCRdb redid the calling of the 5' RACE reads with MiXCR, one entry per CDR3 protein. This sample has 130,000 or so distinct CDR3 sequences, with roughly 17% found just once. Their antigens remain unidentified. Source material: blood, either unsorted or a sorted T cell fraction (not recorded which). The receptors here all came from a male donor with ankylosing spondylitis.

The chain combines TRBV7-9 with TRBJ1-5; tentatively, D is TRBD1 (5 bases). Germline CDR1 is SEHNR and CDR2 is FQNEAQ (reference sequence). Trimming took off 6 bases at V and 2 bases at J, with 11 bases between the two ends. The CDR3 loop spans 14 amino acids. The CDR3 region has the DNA TGTGCCAGCAGTCCCGTGACAGGCAATCAGCCCCAGCATTTT. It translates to CASSPVTGNQPQHF. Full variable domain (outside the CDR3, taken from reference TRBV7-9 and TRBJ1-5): DTGVSQNPRHKITKRGQNVTFRCDPISEHNRLYWYRQTLGQGPEFLTYFQNEAQLEKSRLLSDRFSAERPKGSFSTLEIQRTEQGDSAMYLCASSPVTGNQPQHFGDGTRLSIL.

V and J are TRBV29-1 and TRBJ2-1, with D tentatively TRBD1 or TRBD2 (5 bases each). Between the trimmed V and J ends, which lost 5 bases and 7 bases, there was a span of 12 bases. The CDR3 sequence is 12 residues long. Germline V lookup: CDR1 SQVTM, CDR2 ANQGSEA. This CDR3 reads CSVPYGGNEQFF. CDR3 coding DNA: TGCAGCGTTCCGTATGGGGGAAATGAGCAGTTCTTC.

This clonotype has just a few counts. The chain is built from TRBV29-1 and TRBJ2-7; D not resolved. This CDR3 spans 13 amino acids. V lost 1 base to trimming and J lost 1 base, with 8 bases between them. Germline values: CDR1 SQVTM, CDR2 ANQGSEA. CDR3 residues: CSVEGAASYEQYF. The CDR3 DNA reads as TGCAGCGTTGAAGGTGCGGCATCCTACGAGCAGTACTTC.

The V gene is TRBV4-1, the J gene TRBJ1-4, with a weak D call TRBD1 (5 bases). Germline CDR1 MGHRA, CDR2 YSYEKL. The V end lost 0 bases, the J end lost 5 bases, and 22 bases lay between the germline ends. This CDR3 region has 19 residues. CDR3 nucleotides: TGCGCCAGCAGCCAAGACAGCCGAATCCCCGGGACGGAAAATGAAAAACTGTTTTTT. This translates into CASSQDSRIPGTENEKLFF.

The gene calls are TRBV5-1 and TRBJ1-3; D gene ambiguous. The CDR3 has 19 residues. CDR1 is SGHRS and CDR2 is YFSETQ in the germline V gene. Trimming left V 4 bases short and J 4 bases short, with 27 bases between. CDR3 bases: TGCGCCAGCAGCCCGGAAGCTCCAGAGCCGTGGAGTTACGGAAACACCATATATTTT. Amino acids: CASSPEAPEPWSYGNTIYF. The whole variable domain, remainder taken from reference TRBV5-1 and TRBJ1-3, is KAGVTQTPRYLIKTRGQQVTLSCSPISGHRSVSWYQQTPGQGLQFLFEYFSETQRNKGNFPGRFSGRQFSNSRSEMNVSTLELGDSALYLCASSPEAPEPWSYGNTIYFGEGSWLTVV.

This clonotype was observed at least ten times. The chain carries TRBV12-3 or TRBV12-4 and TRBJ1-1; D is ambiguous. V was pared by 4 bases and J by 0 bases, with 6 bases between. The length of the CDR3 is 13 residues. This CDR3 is CASSSNLNTEAFF. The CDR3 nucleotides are TGTGCCAGCAGTTCAAACTTGAACACTGAAGCTTTCTTT.

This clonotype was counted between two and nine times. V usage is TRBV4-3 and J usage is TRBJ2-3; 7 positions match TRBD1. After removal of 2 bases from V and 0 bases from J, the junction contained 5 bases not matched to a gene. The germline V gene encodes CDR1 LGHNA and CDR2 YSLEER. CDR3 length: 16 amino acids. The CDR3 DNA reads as TGCGCCAGCAGCCAATTTGGGGACAGTAGCACAGATACGCAGTATTTT. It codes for CASSQFGDSSTDTQYF.

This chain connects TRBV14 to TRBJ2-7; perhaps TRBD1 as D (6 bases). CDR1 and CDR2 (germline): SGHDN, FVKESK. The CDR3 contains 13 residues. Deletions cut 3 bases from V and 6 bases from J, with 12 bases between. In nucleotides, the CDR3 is TGTGCCAGCAGCCAGGTCCACAGGGCCGAGCAGTACTTC. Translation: CASSQVHRAEQYF.

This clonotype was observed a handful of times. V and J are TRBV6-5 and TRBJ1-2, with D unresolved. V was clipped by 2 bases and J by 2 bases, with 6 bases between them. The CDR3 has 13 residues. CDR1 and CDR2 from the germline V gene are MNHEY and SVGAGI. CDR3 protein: CASSYTGNYGYTF. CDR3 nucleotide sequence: TGTGCCAGCAGTTACACGGGGAACTATGGCTACACCTTC.

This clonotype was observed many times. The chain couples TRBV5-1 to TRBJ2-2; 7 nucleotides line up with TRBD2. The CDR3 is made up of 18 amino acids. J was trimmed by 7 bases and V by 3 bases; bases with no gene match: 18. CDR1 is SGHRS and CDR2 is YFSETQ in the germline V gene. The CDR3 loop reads CASSWALLGGSEGGELFF. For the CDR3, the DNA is TGCGCCAGCAGCTGGGCCCTCCTTGGCGGGAGCGAAGGCGGGGAGCTGTTTTTT.

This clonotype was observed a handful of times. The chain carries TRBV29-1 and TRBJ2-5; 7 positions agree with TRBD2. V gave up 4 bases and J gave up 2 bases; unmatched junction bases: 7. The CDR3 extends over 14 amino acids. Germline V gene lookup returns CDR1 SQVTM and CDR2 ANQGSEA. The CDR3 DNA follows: TGCAGCGTTGTTGGTCTAGCGGCGCAAGAGACCCAGTACTTC. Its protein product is CSVVGLAAQETQYF.

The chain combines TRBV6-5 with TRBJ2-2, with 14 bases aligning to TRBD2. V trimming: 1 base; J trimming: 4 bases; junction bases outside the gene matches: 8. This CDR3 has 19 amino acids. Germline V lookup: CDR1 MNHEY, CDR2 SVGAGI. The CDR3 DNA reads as TGTGCCAGCAGTTACTTAAGACTAGCGGGAGGGAGGGGCACCGGGGAGCTGTTTTTT. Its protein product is CASSYLRLAGGRGTGELFF.

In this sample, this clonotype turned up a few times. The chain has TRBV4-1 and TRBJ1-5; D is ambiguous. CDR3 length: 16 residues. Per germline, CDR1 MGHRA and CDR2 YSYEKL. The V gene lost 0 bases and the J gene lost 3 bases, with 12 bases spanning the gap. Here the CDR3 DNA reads TGCGCCAGCAGCCAAGAGGGCAGAACCCCCAATCAGCCCCAGCATTTT. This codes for CASSQEGRTPNQPQHF.

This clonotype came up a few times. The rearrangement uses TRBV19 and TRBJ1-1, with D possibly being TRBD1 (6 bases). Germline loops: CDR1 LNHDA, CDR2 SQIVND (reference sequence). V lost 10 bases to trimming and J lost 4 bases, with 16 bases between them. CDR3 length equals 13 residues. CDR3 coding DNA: TGTGCCACCCCCAAACAGGGTGGCACTGAAGCTTTCTTT. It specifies CATPKQGGTEAFF.

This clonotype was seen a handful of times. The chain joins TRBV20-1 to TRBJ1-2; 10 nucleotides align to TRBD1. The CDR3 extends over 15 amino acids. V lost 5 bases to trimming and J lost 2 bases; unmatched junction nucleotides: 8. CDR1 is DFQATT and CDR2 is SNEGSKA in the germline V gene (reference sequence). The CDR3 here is CSAELPTGGNYGYTF. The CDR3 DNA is TGCAGTGCTGAACTCCCGACAGGGGGCAACTATGGCTACACCTTC.

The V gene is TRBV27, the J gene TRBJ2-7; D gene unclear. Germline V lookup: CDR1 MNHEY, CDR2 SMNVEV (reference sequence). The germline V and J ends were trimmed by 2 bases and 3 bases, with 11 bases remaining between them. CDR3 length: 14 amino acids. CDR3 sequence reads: CASSLGRESYEQYF. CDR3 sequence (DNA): TGTGCCAGCAGTTTAGGTAGGGAAAGCTACGAGCAGTACTTC.

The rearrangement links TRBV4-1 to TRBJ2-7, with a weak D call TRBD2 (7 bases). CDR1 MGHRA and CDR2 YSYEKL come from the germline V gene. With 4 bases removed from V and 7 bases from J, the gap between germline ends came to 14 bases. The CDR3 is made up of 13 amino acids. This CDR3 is CASSLGGPDEQYF. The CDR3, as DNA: TGCGCCAGCAGCCTCGGGGGGCCGGATGAGCAGTACTTC.

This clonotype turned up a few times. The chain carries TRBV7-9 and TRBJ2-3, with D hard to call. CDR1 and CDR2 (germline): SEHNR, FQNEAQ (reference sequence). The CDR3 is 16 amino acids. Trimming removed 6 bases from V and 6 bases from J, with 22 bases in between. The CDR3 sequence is CASSPLYEQKGDTQYF. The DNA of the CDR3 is TGTGCCAGCAGTCCCCTGTACGAACAAAAAGGGGATACGCAGTATTTT.